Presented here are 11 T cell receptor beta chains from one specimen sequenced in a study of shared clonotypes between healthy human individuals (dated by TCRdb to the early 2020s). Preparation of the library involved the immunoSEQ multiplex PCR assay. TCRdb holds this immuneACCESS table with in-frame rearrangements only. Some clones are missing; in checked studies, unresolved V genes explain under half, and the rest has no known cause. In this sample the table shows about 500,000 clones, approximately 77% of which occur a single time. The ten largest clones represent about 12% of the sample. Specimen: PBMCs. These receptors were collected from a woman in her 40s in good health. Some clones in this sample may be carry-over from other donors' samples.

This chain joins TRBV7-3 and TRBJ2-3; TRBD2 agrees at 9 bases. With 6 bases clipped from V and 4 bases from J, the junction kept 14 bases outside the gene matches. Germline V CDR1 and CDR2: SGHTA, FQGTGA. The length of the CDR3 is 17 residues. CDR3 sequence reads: CASRRRVSGSRSDTQYF. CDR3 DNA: TGTGCCAGCAGACGGAGGGTTAGCGGGAGCCGGTCAGATACGCAGTATTTT.

As DNA, the CDR3 is TGCGCCAGCAGCTTGGCCACAGGGGCGGATACGCAGTATTTT. It encodes CASSLATGADTQYF. V and J are TRBV5-1 and TRBJ2-3; TRBD1 agrees at 7 bases. V dropped 0 bases and J dropped 6; count of bases not matched to a gene: 4. The CDR3 spans 14 residues. CDR1 and CDR2 from the germline V gene are SGHRS and YFSETQ.

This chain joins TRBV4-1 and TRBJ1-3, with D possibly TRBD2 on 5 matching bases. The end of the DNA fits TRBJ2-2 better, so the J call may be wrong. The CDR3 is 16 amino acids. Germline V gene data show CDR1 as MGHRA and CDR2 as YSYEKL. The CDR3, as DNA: TGCGCCAGCAGCCAAGATCACAGCGGGAACACCGGGGAGCTGTTTTTT. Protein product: CASSQDHSGNTGELFF.

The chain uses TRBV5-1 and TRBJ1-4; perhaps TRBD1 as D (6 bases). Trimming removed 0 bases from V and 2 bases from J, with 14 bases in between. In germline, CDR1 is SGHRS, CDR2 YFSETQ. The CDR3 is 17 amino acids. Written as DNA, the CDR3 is TGCGCCAGCAGCTTGGTGTTGGGGGCGCAGACTAATGAAAAACTGTTTTTT. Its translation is CASSLVLGAQTNEKLFF.

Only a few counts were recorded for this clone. This chain's CDR3 is CASSPRVVGNQPQHF. DNA of the CDR3: TGTGCCAGCAGCCCCAGGGTCGTGGGCAATCAGCCCCAGCATTTT. V gene TRBV7-8 combines with J gene TRBJ1-5, with D possibly TRBD1 on 5 matching bases. Germline V gene lookup returns CDR1 SGHVS and CDR2 FQNEAQ. This CDR3 comprises 15 residues. V was shortened by 5 bases and J by 2 bases, with 13 bases between the two germline ends.

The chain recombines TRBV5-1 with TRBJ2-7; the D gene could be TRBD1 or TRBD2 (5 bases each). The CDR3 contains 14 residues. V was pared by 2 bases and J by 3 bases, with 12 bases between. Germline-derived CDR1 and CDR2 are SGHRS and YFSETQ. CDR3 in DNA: TGCGCCAGCAGCTTCTCGGGACCCCGCTACGAGCAGTACTTC. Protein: CASSFSGPRYEQYF.

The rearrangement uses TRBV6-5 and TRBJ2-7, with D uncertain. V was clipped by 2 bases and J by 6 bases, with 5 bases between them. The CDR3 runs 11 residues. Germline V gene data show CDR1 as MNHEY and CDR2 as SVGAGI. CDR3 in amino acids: CASSYNLEQYF. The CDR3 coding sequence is TGTGCCAGCAGTTACAATCTCGAGCAGTACTTC.

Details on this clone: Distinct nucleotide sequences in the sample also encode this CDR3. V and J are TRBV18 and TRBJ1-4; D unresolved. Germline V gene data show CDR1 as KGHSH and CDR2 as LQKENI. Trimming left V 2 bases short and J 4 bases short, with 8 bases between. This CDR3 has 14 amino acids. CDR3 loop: CASSPGRSNEKLFF. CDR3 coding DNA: TGTGCCAGCTCACCAGGCAGGAGTAATGAAAAACTGTTTTTT.

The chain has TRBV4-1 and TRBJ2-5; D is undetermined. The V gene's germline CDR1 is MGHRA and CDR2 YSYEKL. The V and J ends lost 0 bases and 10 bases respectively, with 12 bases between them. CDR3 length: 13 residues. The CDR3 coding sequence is TGCGCCAGCAGCCAAGATAGTGTAGCAGTCCAGTACTTC. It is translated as CASSQDSVAVQYF.

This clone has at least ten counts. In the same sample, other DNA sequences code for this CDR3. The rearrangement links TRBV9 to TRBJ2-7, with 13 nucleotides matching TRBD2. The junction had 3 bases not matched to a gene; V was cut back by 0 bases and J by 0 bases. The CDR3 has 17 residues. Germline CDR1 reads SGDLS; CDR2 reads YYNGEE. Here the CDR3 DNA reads TGTGCCAGCAGCGTAGGGACTAGCGGGAGTAGCTCCTACGAGCAGTACTTC. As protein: CASSVGTSGSSSYEQYF.

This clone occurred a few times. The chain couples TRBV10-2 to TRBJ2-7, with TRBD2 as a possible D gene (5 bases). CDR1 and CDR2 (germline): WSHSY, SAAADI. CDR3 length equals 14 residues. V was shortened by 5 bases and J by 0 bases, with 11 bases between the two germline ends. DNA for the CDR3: TGCGCCAGCAGTATACTAGAAAGCTCCTACGAGCAGTACTTC. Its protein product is CASSILESSYEQYF.